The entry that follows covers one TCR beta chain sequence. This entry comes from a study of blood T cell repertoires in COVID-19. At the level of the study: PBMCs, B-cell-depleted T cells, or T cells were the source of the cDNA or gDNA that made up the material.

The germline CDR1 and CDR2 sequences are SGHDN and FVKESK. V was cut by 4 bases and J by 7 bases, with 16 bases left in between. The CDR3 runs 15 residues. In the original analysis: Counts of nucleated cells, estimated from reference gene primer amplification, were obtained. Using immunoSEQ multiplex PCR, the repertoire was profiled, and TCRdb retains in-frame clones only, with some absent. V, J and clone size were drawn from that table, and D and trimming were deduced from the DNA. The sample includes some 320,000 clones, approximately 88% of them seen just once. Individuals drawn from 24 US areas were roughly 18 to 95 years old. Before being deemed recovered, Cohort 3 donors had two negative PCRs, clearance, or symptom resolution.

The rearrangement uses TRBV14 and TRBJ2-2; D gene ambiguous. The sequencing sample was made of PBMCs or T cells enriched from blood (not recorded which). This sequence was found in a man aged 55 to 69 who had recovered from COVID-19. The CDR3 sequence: CASSLRRQSNGELFF. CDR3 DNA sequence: TGTGCCAGCAGCCTACGGCGGCAATCTAACGGGGAGCTGTTTTTT.